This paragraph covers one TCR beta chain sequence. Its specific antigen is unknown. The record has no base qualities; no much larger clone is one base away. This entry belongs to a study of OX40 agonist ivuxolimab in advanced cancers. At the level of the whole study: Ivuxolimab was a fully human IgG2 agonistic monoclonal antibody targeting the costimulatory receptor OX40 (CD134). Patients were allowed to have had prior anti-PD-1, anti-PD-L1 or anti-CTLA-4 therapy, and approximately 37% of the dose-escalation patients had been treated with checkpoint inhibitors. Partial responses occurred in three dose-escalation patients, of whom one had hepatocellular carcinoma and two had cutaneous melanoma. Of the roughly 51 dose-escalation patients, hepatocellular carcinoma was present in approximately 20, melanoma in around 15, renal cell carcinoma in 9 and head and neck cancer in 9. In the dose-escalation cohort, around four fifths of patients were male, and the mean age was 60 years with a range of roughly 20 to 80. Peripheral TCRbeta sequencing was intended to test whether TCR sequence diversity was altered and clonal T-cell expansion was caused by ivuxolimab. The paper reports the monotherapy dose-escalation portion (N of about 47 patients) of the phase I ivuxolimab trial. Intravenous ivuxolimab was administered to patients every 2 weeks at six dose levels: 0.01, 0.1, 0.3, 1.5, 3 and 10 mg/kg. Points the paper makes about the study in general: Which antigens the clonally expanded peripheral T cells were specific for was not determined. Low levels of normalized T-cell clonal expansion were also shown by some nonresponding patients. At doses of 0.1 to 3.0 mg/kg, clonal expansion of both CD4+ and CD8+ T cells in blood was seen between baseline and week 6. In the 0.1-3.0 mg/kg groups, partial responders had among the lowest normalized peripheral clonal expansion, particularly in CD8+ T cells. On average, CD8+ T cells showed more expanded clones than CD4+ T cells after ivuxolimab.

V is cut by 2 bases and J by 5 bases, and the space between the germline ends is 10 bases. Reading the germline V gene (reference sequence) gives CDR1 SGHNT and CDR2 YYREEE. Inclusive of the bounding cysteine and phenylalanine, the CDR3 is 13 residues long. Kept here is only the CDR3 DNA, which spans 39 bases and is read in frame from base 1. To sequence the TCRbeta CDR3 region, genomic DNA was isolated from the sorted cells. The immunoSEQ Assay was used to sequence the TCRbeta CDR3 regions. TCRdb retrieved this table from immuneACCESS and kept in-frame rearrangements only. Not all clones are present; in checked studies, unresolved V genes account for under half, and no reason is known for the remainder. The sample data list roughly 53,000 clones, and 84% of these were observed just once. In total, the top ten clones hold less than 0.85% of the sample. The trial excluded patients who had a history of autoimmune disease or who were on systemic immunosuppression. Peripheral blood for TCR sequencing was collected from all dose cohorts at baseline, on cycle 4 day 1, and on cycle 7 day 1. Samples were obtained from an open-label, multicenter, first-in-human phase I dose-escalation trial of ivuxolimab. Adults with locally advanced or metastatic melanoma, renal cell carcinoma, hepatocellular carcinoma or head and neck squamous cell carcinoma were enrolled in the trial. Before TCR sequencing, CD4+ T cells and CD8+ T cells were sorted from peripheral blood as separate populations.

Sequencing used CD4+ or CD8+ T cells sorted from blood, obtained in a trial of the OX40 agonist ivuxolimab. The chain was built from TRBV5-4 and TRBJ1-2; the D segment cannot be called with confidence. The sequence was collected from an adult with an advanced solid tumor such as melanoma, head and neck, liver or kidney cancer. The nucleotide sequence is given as TGTGCCAGCAGCTTTGCCACAGAATATGGCTACACCTTC. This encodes CASSFATEYGYTF. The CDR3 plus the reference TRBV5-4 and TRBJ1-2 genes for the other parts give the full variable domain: ETGVTQSPTHLIKTRGQQVTLRCSSQSGHNTVSWYQQALGQGPQFIFQYYREEENGRGNFPPRFSGLQFPNYSSELNVNALELDDSALYLCASSFATEYGYTFGSGTRLTVV.